Below, 23 T cell receptor beta chains from the same sample are listed, as sequenced in a study of cytomegalovirus exposure and HLA in healthy donors. Researchers ran the PCR with 60 Vbeta and 13 Jbeta primers. Only in-frame clones appear in the TCRdb table, and some are missing; sequencing was by immunoSEQ multiplex PCR. The data show approximately 120,000 clones, 81% seen once. The sample consisted of PBMCs. These receptors were collected from a woman aged 25 to 39 in good health and CMV-seronegative.

This chain uses TRBV5-1 with TRBJ1-1; a possible D gene is TRBD1 (6 bases). Trimming pared 5 bases from V and 2 bases from J, leaving 10 bases between. This CDR3 region has 13 residues. CDR1 is SGHRS and CDR2 is YFSETQ in the germline V gene. This chain's CDR3 is CASREQGNTEAFF. DNA for the CDR3: TGCGCCAGCAGGGAACAGGGAAACACTGAAGCTTTCTTT.

V and J are TRBV30 and TRBJ1-1; no clear D. Germline CDR1 and CDR2: GTSNPN and SVGIG (reference sequence). V lost 0 bases and J lost 3, with 8 bases in between. This CDR3 spans 13 amino acids. The CDR3 nucleotides are TGTGCCTGGAGTGTACAACCCTACACTGAAGCTTTCTTT. It yields the protein CAWSVQPYTEAFF.

This clone has only one observation. The chain recombines TRBV4-1 with TRBJ1-1, with D maybe TRBD1 (6 bases). CDR3 length: 16 amino acids. The V gene lost 1 base and the J gene lost 1 base, with 13 bases spanning the gap. The germline V gene encodes CDR1 MGHRA and CDR2 YSYEKL. The CDR3 DNA reads as TGCGCCAGCAGCCAAGTACACAGGGCCAAGAACACTGAAGCTTTCTTT. Translation gives CASSQVHRAKNTEAFF.

As DNA, the CDR3 is TGTGCCTCCGGAGGGACAGGGGTCTTCTCGAACACCGGGGAGCTGTTTTTT. It yields the protein CASGGTGVFSNTGELFF. This chain connects TRBV10-3 to TRBJ2-2; 10 positions agree with TRBD1. The V gene end was trimmed by 11 bases and the J gene end by 0 bases; junction bases not matched to a gene: 12. The CDR3 totals 17 residues. Germline CDR1 reads ENHRY; CDR2 reads SYGVKD.

The genes are TRBV6-1 and TRBJ2-3, with D hard to call. Germline lookup yields CDR1 MNHNS and CDR2 SASEGT. Deletions cut 4 bases from V and 3 bases from J, with 5 bases between. The CDR3 is 12 residues long. Written as DNA, the CDR3 is TGTGCCAGCAGTGCCGGGACAGATACGCAGTATTTT. Translating gives CASSAGTDTQYF.

V is TRBV2 and J is TRBJ2-5; maybe TRBD2 (6 bases). The CDR3 is made up of 14 amino acids. CDR1 is SNHLY and CDR2 is FYNNEI in the germline V gene. The V and J ends lost 8 bases and 3 bases respectively, with 16 bases between them. The CDR3 here is CASAQDSGKETQYF. The DNA of the CDR3 is TGTGCCAGCGCCCAGGATAGCGGAAAAGAGACCCAGTACTTC.

This chain connects TRBV29-1 to TRBJ2-3; 9 bases fit TRBD1. The CDR3 has 14 residues. The V segment lost 6 bases and the J segment 6 bases; nucleotides outside the gene matches: 10. CDR1 is SQVTM, CDR2 ANQGSEA, per germline. The CDR3 DNA is TGCAGCGTCGCATCCGGGACAGGGTCCGATACGCAGTATTTT. It yields the protein CSVASGTGSDTQYF.

V usage is TRBV9 and J usage is TRBJ2-7, with D possibly matching TRBD2 (5 bases). CDR3 size: 15 residues. Trimming took off 0 bases at V and 2 bases at J, with 12 bases between the two ends. Germline loops: CDR1 SGDLS, CDR2 YYNGEE. The DNA for the CDR3 is TGTGCCAGCAGCGTAGGCACGAGGGTTACCTACGAGCAGTACTTC. Residues: CASSVGTRVTYEQYF. The entire variable domain, with the rest obtained from reference TRBV9 and TRBJ2-7, is as follows: DSGVTQTPKHLITATGQRVTLRCSPRSGDLSVYWYQQSLDQGLQFLIQYYNGEERAKGNILERFSAQQFPDLHSELNLSSLELGDSALYFCASSVGTRVTYEQYFGPGTRLTVT.

V usage is TRBV2 and J usage is TRBJ1-2, with D unclear. The V end was cut by 5 bases, the J end by 4 bases, with 17 bases between. The CDR3 runs to 15 residues. From germline, CDR1 is SNHLY and CDR2 FYNNEI. The CDR3 nucleotides are TGTGCCAGCAGTTTTTCTAAGACGGGGTCCTATGGCTACACCTTC. It translates to CASSFSKTGSYGYTF.

V is TRBV5-4 and J is TRBJ2-5; 16 nucleotides align to TRBD2. The CDR3 is 17 residues long. Trimming cost V 4 bases and J 5 bases; bases outside gene matches: 8. Per the germline V gene, CDR1 is SGHNT and CDR2 is YYREEE (reference sequence). CDR3 amino acids: CASSPGTSGGEHETQYF. The CDR3 region has the DNA TGTGCCAGCAGCCCCGGGACTAGCGGGGGGGAACACGAGACCCAGTACTTC.

This rearrangement joins TRBV4-2 to TRBJ2-1; D is perhaps TRBD1 (5 bases). Trimming removed 4 bases from V and 13 bases from J, with 20 bases in between. Germline V lookup: CDR1 LGHNA, CDR2 YNFKEQ. This CDR3 comprises 14 residues. CDR3 coding DNA: TGTGCCAGCAGCCCTGTTAATATGAAGGGGCAACAGTTCTTC. Its translation is CASSPVNMKGQQFF.

The J gene is TRBJ1-5, the V gene TRBV30; D gene uncertain. Germline CDR1 reads GTSNPN; CDR2 reads SVGIG (reference sequence). This CDR3 is built from 13 residues. The V end lost 2 bases, the J end lost 5 bases, and 10 bases lay between the germline ends. The CDR3 coding sequence is TGTGCCTGGAGTCCGGGTACGGATCAGCCCCAGCATTTT. Protein: CAWSPGTDQPQHF. Full variable domain (missing parts from reference TRBV30 and TRBJ1-5): SQTIHQWPATLVQPVGSPLSLECTVEGTSNPNLYWYRQAAGRGLQLLFYSVGIGQISSEVPQNLSASRPQDRQFILSSKKLLLSDSGFYLCAWSPGTDQPQHFGDGTRLSIL.

This chain links TRBV4-1 with TRBJ1-3, with 8 bases fitting TRBD1. The germline gives CDR1 MGHRA, CDR2 YSYEKL. CDR3 length: 15 residues. Trimming took 2 bases from V and 4 from J; bases not matched to a gene: 4. Here the CDR3 DNA reads TGCGCCAGCAGCCAACCTCGGGACAGGGGAAACACCATATATTTT. Translation gives CASSQPRDRGNTIYF.

This clone was observed a few times. The rearrangement uses TRBV6-5 and TRBJ1-1; D may be TRBD1 (5 bases). V was trimmed by 4 bases and J by 5 bases, leaving 11 bases between them. CDR3 length: 13 residues. Germline V lookup: CDR1 MNHEY, CDR2 SVGAGI. As DNA, the CDR3 is TGTGCCAGCAGTTTAGGGGCGGGGACTGAAGCTTTCTTT. As protein: CASSLGAGTEAFF.

This clone was picked up one time. The CDR3 spells CASGETGREQFF. CDR3 nucleotides: TGTGCTAGTGGGGAAACAGGGCGCGAGCAGTTCTTC. The J gene is TRBJ2-1, the V gene TRBV12-5; possibly TRBD1 for D (6 bases). Trimming cost V 6 bases and J 10 bases, with 13 bases left between them. Germline V gene data show CDR1 as LGHNT and CDR2 as FRNRAP. The CDR3 extends over 12 amino acids.

The CDR3: CASSEATYLDAEAFF. The CDR3 region has the DNA TGTGCCAGCAGTGAAGCCACTTACCTTGATGCTGAAGCTTTCTTT. This rearrangement joins TRBV6-1 to TRBJ1-1; D call uncertain. V was trimmed by 0 bases and J by 6 bases, leaving 14 bases between them. The CDR3 covers 15 residues. The V gene's germline CDR1 is MNHNS and CDR2 SASEGT.

This clone appeared a single time. The CDR3 region is CASSPGGWLTEAFF. DNA of the CDR3: TGTGCCAGCAGCCCCGGGGGGTGGTTGACTGAAGCTTTCTTT. The J gene is TRBJ1-1, the V gene TRBV6-5; D possibly corresponds to TRBD1 (5 bases). Germline assignment: CDR1 MNHEY and CDR2 SVGAGI. The V end was cut by 6 bases, the J end by 5 bases, with 16 bases between. This CDR3 region has 14 residues.

This clone has a single count. The chain carries TRBV5-1 and TRBJ1-6; D not resolved. The CDR3 runs to 15 residues. The V end was cut by 0 bases, the J end by 7 bases, with 11 bases between. The V gene's germline CDR1 is SGHRS and CDR2 YFSETQ. The CDR3, as DNA: TGCGCCAGCAGCTTGGCCGTTCAGTTAAATTCACCCCTCCACTTT. Translating gives CASSLAVQLNSPLHF. The full variable domain, with the rest looked up from reference TRBV5-1 and TRBJ1-6, is KAGVTQTPRYLIKTRGQQVTLSCSPISGHRSVSWYQQTPGQGLQFLFEYFSETQRNKGNFPGRFSGRQFSNSRSEMNVSTLELGDSALYLCASSLAVQLNSPLHFGNGTRLTVT.

The genes are TRBV7-3 and TRBJ2-5, with D possibly being TRBD2 (5 bases). The DNA end is more similar to TRBJ2-7, so the J call may be wrong. Per the germline V gene, CDR1 is SGHTA and CDR2 is FQGTGA. This CDR3 region has 15 residues. CDR3 loop: CASSLMGGLAYEQYF. CDR3 nucleotide sequence: TGTGCCAGCAGCTTAATGGGCGGGCTGGCCTACGAGCAGTACTTC.

This sequence joins TRBV4-3 and TRBJ2-7, with 8 bases matching TRBD2. There are 16 residues in the CDR3. The V gene's germline CDR1 is LGHNA and CDR2 YSLEER. Losses at the gene ends were 0 bases for V and 7 bases for J; bases not matched to a gene: 11. CDR3 sequence (DNA): TGCGCCAGCAGCCAAGATCTGGGACTAGTGGTTGGGGAGCAGTACTTC. Residues: CASSQDLGLVVGEQYF.

V is TRBV18 and J is TRBJ2-5, with 10 bases lining up with TRBD2. Trimming cost V 0 bases and J 5 bases; bases outside gene matches: 9. The CDR3 runs 17 residues. In germline, CDR1 is KGHSH, CDR2 LQKENI. CDR3 loop: CASSPPGQRGGDETQYF. The CDR3 nucleotides are TGTGCCAGCTCACCACCTGGTCAGCGGGGGGGCGATGAGACCCAGTACTTC.

This clone was counted a few times. V usage is TRBV4-1 and J usage is TRBJ2-4; 11 positions match TRBD2. Germline lookup yields CDR1 MGHRA and CDR2 YSYEKL. This CDR3 has 14 residues. The V and J ends lost 3 bases and 5 bases, in that order; junction bases with no gene match: 0. The CDR3 reads CASSQTSGENIQYF. The CDR3 DNA reads as TGCGCCAGCAGCCAGACTAGCGGGGAAAACATTCAGTACTTC.

The gene calls are TRBV10-3 and TRBJ1-4, with a possible D match to TRBD1 (6 bases). Germline assignment: CDR1 ENHRY and CDR2 SYGVKD. The CDR3 extends over 13 amino acids. Trimming took 4 bases from V and 3 from J, leaving 6 bases between them. The CDR3 DNA reads as TGTGCCATCAGTGGGGGGCCTAATGAAAAACTGTTTTTT. Protein sequence: CAISGGPNEKLFF.